One sample yielded the 7 T cell receptor beta chains listed below, sequenced in a study of CD8 T cells in Susac syndrome. RNA in amounts of about 0.5 to 1 ug was reverse transcribed with random hexamers. MiXCR, applied by TCRdb to the immunoSEQ multiplex PCR reads, yields one record per CDR3 protein. The table records 50,000 or so distinct CDR3 sequences, 93% of them present only once. The sequenced material came from CD8+ T cells from PBMCs. These receptor sequences come from a human donor with multiple sclerosis.

The chain employs TRBV4-3 and TRBJ2-7; no firm D call. The CDR3 covers 15 residues. Trimming removed 0 bases from V and 6 bases from J, with 15 bases in between. Germline V lookup: CDR1 LGHNA, CDR2 YSLEER. CDR3 coding DNA: TGCGCCAGCAGCCAAGATTGGGGAATGTTTGCCGAGCAGTACTTC. This translates into CASSQDWGMFAEQYF.

This sequence joins TRBV2 and TRBJ2-4, with D perhaps TRBD2 (5 bases). V lost 2 bases, J lost 0 bases, and 11 bases lay in between. Looked up from germline, CDR1 is SNHLY and CDR2 is FYNNEI. The CDR3 loop spans 16 amino acids. The CDR3 sequence is CASSESEREAKNIQYF. The CDR3 bases are TGTGCCAGCAGTGAAAGTGAGAGGGAAGCCAAAAACATTCAGTACTTC.

The chain couples TRBV10-3 to TRBJ2-7; perhaps TRBD2 as D (7 bases). The V gene lost 10 bases and the J gene lost 5 bases, with 18 bases spanning the gap. The V gene's germline CDR1 is ENHRY and CDR2 SYGVKD. The CDR3 totals 13 residues. This chain's CDR3 is CATRGAGSNEQYF. The CDR3 region has the DNA TGTGCCACCCGGGGGGCCGGGAGCAACGAGCAGTACTTC.

CDR3 residues: CASSEVAGALITDTQYF. The CDR3, as DNA: TGTGCCAGCAGTGAGGTAGCGGGGGCCTTAATCACAGATACGCAGTATTTT. The J gene is TRBJ2-3, the V gene TRBV2, with 9 nucleotides matching TRBD2. The CDR3 spans 17 residues. Germline values: CDR1 SNHLY, CDR2 FYNNEI. J gave up 2 bases and V 3 bases, and 9 bases lay outside the gene matches.

With respect to this clonotype: The junction departs from the called germline gene at one end, perhaps through a read error. The V and J genes are TRBV13 and TRBJ2-3; D remains ambiguous. CDR3 length equals 15 residues. Looked up from germline, CDR1 is PRHDT and CDR2 is FYEKMQ (reference sequence). Here the CDR3 DNA reads TGTGCCAGCAGCCTAGGCAGTTTACCCACAGATACGCAGTATTTT. Its translation: CASSLGSLPTDTQYF.

CDR3 sequence: CACNGRREVTEAFF. CDR3 DNA sequence: TGTGCCTGTAACGGACGTAGGGAGGTCACTGAAGCTTTCTTT. V is TRBV30 and J is TRBJ1-1, with no clear D. CDR3 length equals 14 residues. V lost 6 bases to trimming and J lost 4 bases, with 18 bases between them. Germline CDR1 is GTSNPN and CDR2 is SVGIG (reference sequence). The variable domain in full, with the rest retrieved from reference TRBV30 and TRBJ1-1, is SQTIHQWPATLVQPVGSPLSLECTVEGTSNPNLYWYRQAAGRGLQLLFYSVGIGQISSEVPQNLSASRPQDRQFILSSKKLLLSDSGFYLCACNGRREVTEAFFGQGTRLTVV.

The chain couples TRBV2 to TRBJ2-7; either TRBD1 or TRBD2 may fit D (5 bases each). V lost 10 bases, J lost 2 bases, and 18 bases lay in between. Germline V gene data show CDR1 as SNHLY and CDR2 as FYNNEI. The CDR3 length is 14 residues. CDR3 in amino acids: CATEGTKNPYEQYF. The CDR3 DNA sequence: TGTGCCACCGAAGGGACCAAGAATCCCTACGAGCAGTACTTC.